This T cell receptor (beta chain) was recorded in a study of post-analysis software for immune sequencing data. Across the study: As for disease course, relapsing-remitting, secondary progressive and progressive-relapsing multiple sclerosis were all included.

Whole-study results and caveats: The study found TRBV5-6, TRBV5-1 and TRBV20-1 among about five TRBV segments more frequent in patients than controls. Significantly decreased normalized Chao1 diversity was recorded for multiple sclerosis patients relative to controls.

A few counts support this clonotype. Its specificity is unknown. The CDR3 totals 13 residues. Germline V gene data show CDR1 as PRHDT and CDR2 as FYEKMQ (reference sequence). Trimming at V came to 4 bases and at J to 4 bases, leaving 3 bases not matched to a gene. Included in the TCR beta cDNA libraries were unique molecular identifiers. TCRdb re-called the PCR reads through MiXCR, storing one row per CDR3 protein. Altogether around 770,000 distinct CDR3 sequences are present, about half being singletons, with the ten largest covering 4.9%. The sequenced material came from blood. The chain joins TRBV13 to TRBJ1-1; TRBD1 agrees at 7 bases. This clonotype originated in a girl aged 10-17 years with multiple sclerosis. CDR3 residues: CASSYRGTTEAFF. The CDR3 bases are TGTGCCAGCAGCTACAGGGGTACCACTGAAGCTTTCTTT.